The TCR beta chain under discussion was sequenced for a study of shared clonotypes between healthy human individuals (dated by TCRdb to the early 2020s). Looking at the study overall: Two women and a few men aged 18 to 49 years were included in the cohort. For each donor, three plates each were used for CD4 naive and CD4 memory, two plates were used for CD8 naive, and one plate was used for CD8 memory. Blood TCR repertoires of a handful of healthy adults were deeply sequenced to estimate repertoire size and the extent of clonotype sharing between individuals. To increase sequencing depth and limit assay-specific biases, TCR repertoire library preparation and sequencing were carried out by different laboratories using diverse techniques. Between about 0.8 and 8.9 billion PBMCs per donor were obtained by leukapheresis. Overall study results and their limits: Compared with non-shared clonotypes, clonotypes shared by all four sorted-subset donors had higher generation probabilities. Because the study included a small number of donors, the genetic and exposure-history diversity represented was limited. Naive subsets generally had larger estimated clonotype richness than memory subsets did. Only blood was sampled, and tissue TCR repertoires likely differ from those in blood. Incomplete sequencing was indicated by rarefaction of sorted-subset datasets, despite the large sequencing depth. Pairwise subsampling indicated that sequencing depth was expected to affect the degree of clonotype sharing among donors. Across a few donors, around 5% of naive CD4, approximately 4% of naive CD8, under 2.5% of memory CD4, and 0.4% to 0.45% of memory CD8 clonotypes were shared.

Only one count was recorded for this clone. Its antigen remains unidentified. The record has no base qualities; no much larger clone is one base away. Using the deep immunoSEQ assay, TCR CDR3 regions were amplified from genomic DNA by multiplex PCR. Extracted genomic DNA from each cell subset was spread evenly across all wells of several immunoSEQ 96-well plates, with each plate serving as a replicate. For sorted subsets, each replicate PCR was loaded with approximately 190 ng genomic DNA, equivalent to 30,000 or so T cell genomes. Purified libraries were measured with a Qubit 3.0 fluorometer, size-checked on a Bioanalyzer 2100, and measured again with the KAPA Library Quantification kit. Every immunoSEQ 96-well plate was sequenced on a dedicated single-read 150-cycle Illumina NextSeq 550 flow cell. The paper's data handling went like this. The immunoSEQ output contained only junctional sequences without quality scores, so filtering could not match that applied to full-length reads. To assign V/J genes and CDR3, sequences were annotated against IMGT germline references using PyIR, a Python wrapper for IgBLAST v1.9. Reads were removed for weak V/J assignments (E-value above 1e-6), missing CDR3, stop codons, out-of-frame junctions, or ambiguous translated residues. A V3J clonotype was defined by an identical inferred V gene, J gene, and CDR3 amino acid sequence. To compute the percentage overlap between repertoires, the number of shared unique clonotypes was divided by the size of the smaller repertoire. Repertoire richness was assessed with RTK rarefaction, the Chao1 estimator, and Recon v2.1 estimates of unobserved clonotypes. Generation probabilities for all TCRbeta clonotypes obtained by the gDNA method from several donors were computed using OLGA. In its TCRdb copy, this immuneACCESS table keeps in-frame sequences only and misses some clones. Where compared with another copy, unresolved V genes explain less than half of these, and the others have no known cause. Clone size and V and J calls were adopted from that table, with D and trimming inferred from the DNA. For this sample the table gives about 1,800,000 clones, of which approximately 94% were detected only once. The leading ten clones occupy around 1% of the sample.

The germline ends are 11 bases apart after V is trimmed by 5 bases and J by 3 bases. The germline V gene supplies CDR1 ENHRY and CDR2 SYGVKD. The cysteine opens and the phenylalanine closes a CDR3 of 13 amino acids. The DNA shown is the 39-base CDR3, in frame from base 1. CD8 naive samples were CD45RO-negative cells positively selected for CCR7, giving a CD45RA+CCR7+ population that excluded TemRA cells. The donors were healthy, HIV-negative adults who had no recently reported acute infections or vaccinations. Every donor was a Caucasian adult living in Nashville, Tennessee, USA. Blood was obtained by leukapheresis, after which PBMCs were separated by Ficoll-Histopaque density gradient centrifugation and cryopreserved in liquid nitrogen vapor phase. Analytical flow cytometry was used to check the purity and quantity of every magnetically sorted T cell population. Genomic DNA was isolated from each sorted fraction and quantified by UV absorbance on a Nanodrop 2000c.

Material: naive CD8+ T cells sorted from blood. The cell subset or site label corresponds to: CD45RA+CCR7+. The sequence came from a man younger than 35 in good health. The rearranged chain carries TRBV10-3 and TRBJ2-7, and perhaps TRBD2 as D gene, on 5 matching bases. Here the CDR3 is given as CAISSDGNYEQYF. The nucleotide sequence is TGTGCCATCAGTTCCGACGGGAACTACGAGCAGTACTTC.